The 18 T cell receptor beta chains reported below all come from one sample, sequenced in a study of blood T cell repertoires in COVID-19. Libraries were prepared by immunoSEQ multiplex PCR; TCRdb keeps only in-frame clonotypes and omits some of them. The table lists 150,000 to 200,000 clones, about 91% of them singletons. The source material was PBMCs or T cells enriched from blood (not recorded which). These receptor sequences come from a woman in her late teens or twenties who had recovered from COVID-19.

V gene TRBV11-2 combines with J gene TRBJ2-1; TRBD1 agrees at 8 bases. In germline, CDR1 is SGHAT, CDR2 FQNNGV. The CDR3 length is 15 residues. With V trimmed by 4 bases and J by 2 bases, 4 bases remained unmatched. The CDR3 here is CASSSGGLAYNEQFF. As DNA, the CDR3 is TGTGCCAGCAGCTCAGGGGGCTTGGCCTACAATGAGCAGTTCTTC.

This rearrangement joins TRBV30 to TRBJ2-7, with 11 bases identical to TRBD2. Germline V gives CDR1 GTSNPN, CDR2 SVGIG (reference sequence). The trim removed 3 bases at V and 4 bases at J, leaving 2 bases unmatched. The CDR3 covers 13 residues. This chain's CDR3 is CAWSTSGSYEQYF. The CDR3 region has the DNA TGTGCCTGGAGCACTAGCGGGAGTTACGAGCAGTACTTC.

The table lists this clone with a count of one. Different DNA sequences within this sample yield the same CDR3. The gene calls are TRBV10-3 and TRBJ2-5; no definite D call. V was clipped by 4 bases and J by 4 bases, with 4 bases between them. Per germline, CDR1 ENHRY and CDR2 SYGVKD. The CDR3 totals 11 residues. CDR3 nucleotides: TGTGCCATCAGTGTCCGAGAGACCCAGTACTTC. This translates into CAISVRETQYF.

This clone was detected only a few times. V gene TRBV28 combines with J gene TRBJ1-1; TRBD1 is a possible D gene (6 bases). The CDR3 totals 14 residues. Germline assignment: CDR1 MDHEN and CDR2 SYDVKM. Trimming stripped 6 bases from V and 4 bases from J, with 15 bases between. In DNA form, the CDR3 reads TGTGCCAGCAGGGGACTAGGGGGGTCCACTGAAGCTTTCTTT. This codes for CASRGLGGSTEAFF.

The chain uses TRBV2 and TRBJ2-1; D may be TRBD2 (5 bases). This CDR3 is built from 13 residues. V was clipped by 5 bases and J by 9 bases, with 14 bases between them. Germline V lookup: CDR1 SNHLY, CDR2 FYNNEI. The CDR3 sequence: CASSKGALVEQFF. In nucleotides, the CDR3 is TGTGCCAGCAGTAAGGGAGCGTTGGTTGAGCAGTTCTTC.

In nucleotides, the CDR3 is TGTGCCAGCAGTGAAAACAGTTTGAACACCGGGGAGCTGTTTTTT. Amino acid sequence: CASSENSLNTGELFF. The chain recombines TRBV6-1 with TRBJ2-2; no definite D call. Trimming took 2 bases from V and 1 from J, leaving 8 bases between them. Germline CDR1 and CDR2: MNHNS and SASEGT. The CDR3 runs to 15 residues.

The rearrangement uses TRBV7-3 and TRBJ2-5; 9 positions agree with TRBD2. The CDR3 extends over 17 amino acids. Germline values: CDR1 SGHTA, CDR2 FQGTGA. Losses at the gene ends were 2 bases for V and 2 bases for J; bases not matched to a gene: 9. The CDR3 coding sequence is TGTGCCAGCAGCTTAGCGGGGGCTAGCGGGAATCAAGAGACCCAGTACTTC. Protein: CASSLAGASGNQETQYF.

The rearrangement uses TRBV28 and TRBJ1-6; D might be TRBD1 (6 bases). Trimming shortened V by 5 bases and J by 5 bases, and 13 bases separated the two germline ends. CDR3 length: 15 residues. Germline V gives CDR1 MDHEN, CDR2 SYDVKM. The CDR3 loop is CASSMAGDNNSPLHF. DNA of the CDR3: TGTGCCAGCAGTATGGCAGGGGATAATAATTCACCCCTCCACTTT.

The gene calls are TRBV28 and TRBJ1-1; tentatively, D is TRBD1 (5 bases). V was cut by 6 bases and J by 0 bases, with 14 bases left in between. This CDR3 region has 15 residues. Germline V gene lookup returns CDR1 MDHEN and CDR2 SYDVKM. CDR3 bases: TGTGCCAGCAGCCCCCAACGACAGATGAACACTGAAGCTTTCTTT. Residues: CASSPQRQMNTEAFF.

This chain connects TRBV2 to TRBJ2-7; D perhaps matches TRBD2 (6 bases). CDR1 SNHLY and CDR2 FYNNEI come from the germline V gene. V lost 6 bases and J lost 6, with 12 bases in between. The CDR3 spans 12 residues. The CDR3 coding sequence is TGTGCCAGCAGCCTGACTAGTTCCGAGCAGTACTTC. Translated, it gives CASSLTSSEQYF.

This chain uses TRBV28 with TRBJ1-3; possibly TRBD1 for D (6 bases). The CDR3 totals 15 residues. V lost 6 bases to trimming and J lost 2 bases, with 14 bases between them. Germline CDR1 MDHEN, CDR2 SYDVKM. The CDR3 is CASSTGSDAGNTIYF. The CDR3, as DNA: TGTGCCAGCAGCACAGGGTCGGACGCTGGAAACACCATATATTTT.

This chain links TRBV7-9 with TRBJ1-1, with D maybe TRBD1 (5 bases). The CDR3 has 13 residues. Trimming cost V 8 bases and J 5 bases, with 15 bases left between them. Germline V gene lookup returns CDR1 SEHNR and CDR2 FQNEAQ (reference sequence). The CDR3 DNA sequence: TGTGCCAGCGTCCAGGGATGGGGTACTGAAGCTTTCTTT. This translates into CASVQGWGTEAFF. The full variable domain, with the rest looked up from reference TRBV7-9 and TRBJ1-1, is DTGVSQNPRHKITKRGQNVTFRCDPISEHNRLYWYRQTLGQGPEFLTYFQNEAQLEKSRLLSDRFSAERPKGSFSTLEIQRTEQGDSAMYLCASVQGWGTEAFFGQGTRLTVV.

This clone was detected once. V and J are TRBV19 and TRBJ2-1; 11 bases map to TRBD2. The germline V gene encodes CDR1 LNHDA and CDR2 SQIVND (reference sequence). This CDR3 is 15 amino acids long. V lost 3 bases to trimming and J lost 8 bases; unmatched junction nucleotides: 6. The CDR3 sequence is CASSIGTSGSHEQFF. CDR3 nucleotide sequence: TGTGCCAGTAGTATTGGCACTAGCGGGAGCCATGAGCAGTTCTTC.

This rearrangement joins TRBV4-1 to TRBJ2-3, with D perhaps TRBD2 (5 bases). V dropped 3 bases and J dropped 3 bases, with 25 bases sitting between them. Germline V gene sequence: CDR1 MGHRA, CDR2 YSYEKL. The CDR3 is 19 residues long. CDR3 sequence reads: CASSQRVQRALGLTDTQYF. The CDR3, as DNA: TGCGCCAGCAGCCAGCGGGTACAACGGGCCTTAGGGTTGACAGATACGCAGTATTTT.

The chain employs TRBV5-1 and TRBJ2-3; 8 bases agree with TRBD2. With 3 bases clipped from V and 4 bases from J, the junction kept 10 bases outside the gene matches. Germline V gene data show CDR1 as SGHRS and CDR2 as YFSETQ. The CDR3 extends over 16 amino acids. The CDR3, as DNA: TGCGCCAGCAGCTCCCTTGCGGGAGGAAGGGCAGATACGCAGTATTTT. As protein: CASSSLAGGRADTQYF.

This chain joins TRBV15 and TRBJ2-7, with D perhaps matching TRBD2 (6 bases). CDR1 is LNHNV, CDR2 YYDKDF, per germline (reference sequence). This CDR3 is built from 13 residues. The germline V and J ends were trimmed by 5 bases and 6 bases, with 14 bases remaining between them. CDR3 coding DNA: TGTGCCACCAGCCGCGGGCGGGGAAGCGAGCAGTACTTC. Its protein product is CATSRGRGSEQYF.

This clone was observed a single time. The V gene is TRBV27, the J gene TRBJ2-1, with 14 bases fitting TRBD2. J lost 5 bases, V lost 10 bases, and 16 bases had no gene match. In germline, CDR1 is MNHEY, CDR2 SMNVEV (reference sequence). This CDR3 spans 18 amino acids. For the CDR3, the DNA is TGTGCCACCTCCAGACTAGCGGGAGGGCCGGAAGGGCACAATGAGCAGTTCTTC. The encoded protein is CATSRLAGGPEGHNEQFF.

The V call is TRBV2, the J call TRBJ1-6; 7 bases match TRBD1. The V gene end was trimmed by 6 bases and the J gene end by 9 bases; junction bases not matched to a gene: 8. The length of the CDR3 is 14 residues. Germline-derived CDR1 and CDR2 are SNHLY and FYNNEI. CDR3 sequence reads: CASSLEGGTSPLHF. Here the CDR3 DNA reads TGTGCCAGCAGCCTTGAAGGGGGCACTTCACCCCTCCACTTT.